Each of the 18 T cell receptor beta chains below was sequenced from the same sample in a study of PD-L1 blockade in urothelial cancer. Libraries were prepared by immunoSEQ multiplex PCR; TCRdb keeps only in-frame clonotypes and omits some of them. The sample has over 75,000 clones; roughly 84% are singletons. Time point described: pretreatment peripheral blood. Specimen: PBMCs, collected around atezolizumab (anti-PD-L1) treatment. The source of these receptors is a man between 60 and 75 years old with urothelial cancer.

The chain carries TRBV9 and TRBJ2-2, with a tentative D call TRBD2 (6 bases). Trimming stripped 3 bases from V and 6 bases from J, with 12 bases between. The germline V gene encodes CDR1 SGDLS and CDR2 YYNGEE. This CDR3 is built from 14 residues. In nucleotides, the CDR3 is TGTGCCAGCAGCGGGGGGGACCTCGCCGGGGAGCTGTTTTTT. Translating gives CASSGGDLAGELFF.

Here the CDR3 reads CASSFTGGPYNSPLHF. The DNA for the CDR3 is TGTGCCAGCAGCTTCACAGGGGGCCCCTATAATTCACCCCTCCACTTT. V is TRBV7-3 and J is TRBJ1-6; 9 bases match TRBD1. Germline CDR1 SGHTA, CDR2 FQGTGA. The CDR3 loop spans 16 amino acids. V shed 3 bases, J shed 2 bases, and the junction held 2 bases outside the gene matches.

In nucleotides, the CDR3 is TGTGCCAGCTCACCACCGGCCTCCGAGCAGTACTTC. This gives the protein CASSPPASEQYF. This chain joins TRBV18 and TRBJ2-7; D is unclear. The CDR3 covers 12 residues. CDR1 and CDR2 from the germline V gene are KGHSH and LQKENI. Between the trimmed V and J ends, which lost 0 bases and 6 bases, there was a span of 6 bases.

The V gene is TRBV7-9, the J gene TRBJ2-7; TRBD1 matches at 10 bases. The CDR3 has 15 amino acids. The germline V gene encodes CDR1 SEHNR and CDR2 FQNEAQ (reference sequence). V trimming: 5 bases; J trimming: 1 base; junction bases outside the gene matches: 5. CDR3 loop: CASSPGQGVSYEQYF. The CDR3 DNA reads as TGTGCCAGCAGCCCCGGACAGGGGGTTTCCTACGAGCAGTACTTC.

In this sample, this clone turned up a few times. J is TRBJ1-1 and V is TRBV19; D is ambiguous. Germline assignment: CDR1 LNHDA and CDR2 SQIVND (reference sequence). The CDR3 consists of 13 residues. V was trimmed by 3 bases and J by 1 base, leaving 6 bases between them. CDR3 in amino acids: CASSIGGNTEAFF. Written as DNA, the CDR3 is TGTGCCAGTAGTATCGGCGGGAACACTGAAGCTTTCTTT.

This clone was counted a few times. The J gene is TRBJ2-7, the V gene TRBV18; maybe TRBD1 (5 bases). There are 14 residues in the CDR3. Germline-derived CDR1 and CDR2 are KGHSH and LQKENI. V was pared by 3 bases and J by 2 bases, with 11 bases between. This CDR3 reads CASSPGRVTYEQYF. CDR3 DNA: TGTGCCAGCTCACCGGGCAGGGTAACCTACGAGCAGTACTTC.

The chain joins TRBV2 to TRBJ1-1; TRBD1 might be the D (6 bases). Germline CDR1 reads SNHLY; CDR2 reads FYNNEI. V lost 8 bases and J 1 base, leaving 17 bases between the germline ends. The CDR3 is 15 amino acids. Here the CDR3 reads CASCRDTLRNTEAFF. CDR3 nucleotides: TGTGCCAGCTGCCGGGACACCCTAAGGAACACTGAAGCTTTCTTT.

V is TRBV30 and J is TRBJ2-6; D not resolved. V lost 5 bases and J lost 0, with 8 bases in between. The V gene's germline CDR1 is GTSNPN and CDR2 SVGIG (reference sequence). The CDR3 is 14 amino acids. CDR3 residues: CAWQAASGANVLTF. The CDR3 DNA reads TGTGCCTGGCAGGCAGCCTCTGGGGCCAACGTCCTGACTTTC.

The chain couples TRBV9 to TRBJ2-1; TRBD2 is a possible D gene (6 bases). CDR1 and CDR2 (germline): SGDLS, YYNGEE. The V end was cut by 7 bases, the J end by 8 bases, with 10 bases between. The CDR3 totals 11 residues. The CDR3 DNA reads TGTGCCAGCCTCCGGGAGCATGAGCAGTTCTTC. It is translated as CASLREHEQFF.

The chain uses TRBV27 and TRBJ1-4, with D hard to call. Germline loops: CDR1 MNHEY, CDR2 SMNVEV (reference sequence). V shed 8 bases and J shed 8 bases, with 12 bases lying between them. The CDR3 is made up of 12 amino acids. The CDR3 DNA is TGTGCCAGCTCCCGGATCGGGGAAAAACTGTTTTTT. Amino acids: CASSRIGEKLFF. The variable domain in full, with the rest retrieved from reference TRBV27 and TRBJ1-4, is EAQVTQNPRYLITVTGKKLTVTCSQNMNHEYMSWYRQDPGLGLRQIYYSMNVEVTDKGDVPEGYKVSRKEKRNFPLILESPSPNQTSLYFCASSRIGEKLFFGSGTQLSVL.

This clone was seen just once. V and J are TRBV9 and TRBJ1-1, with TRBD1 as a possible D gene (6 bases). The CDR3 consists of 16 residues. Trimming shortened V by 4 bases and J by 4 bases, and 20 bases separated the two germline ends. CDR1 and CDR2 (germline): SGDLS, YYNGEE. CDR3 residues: CASSIYRAPAATEAFF. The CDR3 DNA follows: TGTGCCAGCAGCATTTACAGGGCCCCTGCGGCCACTGAAGCTTTCTTT.

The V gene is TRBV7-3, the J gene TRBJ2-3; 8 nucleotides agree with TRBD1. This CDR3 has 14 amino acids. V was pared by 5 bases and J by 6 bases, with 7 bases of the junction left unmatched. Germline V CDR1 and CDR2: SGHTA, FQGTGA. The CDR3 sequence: CASSGQGLDDTQYF. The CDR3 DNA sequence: TGTGCCAGCAGCGGACAGGGATTGGATGATACGCAGTATTTT.

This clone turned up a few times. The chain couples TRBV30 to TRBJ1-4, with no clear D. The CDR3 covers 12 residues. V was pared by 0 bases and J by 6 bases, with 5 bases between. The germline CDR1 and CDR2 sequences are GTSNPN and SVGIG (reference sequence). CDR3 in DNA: TGTGCCTGGAGTGTCCTAGATGAAAAACTGTTTTTT. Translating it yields CAWSVLDEKLFF.

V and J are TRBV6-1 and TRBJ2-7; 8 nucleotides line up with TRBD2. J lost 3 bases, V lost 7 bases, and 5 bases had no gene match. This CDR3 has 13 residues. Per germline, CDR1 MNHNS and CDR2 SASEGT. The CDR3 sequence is CASKRGTSYEQYF. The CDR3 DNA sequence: TGTGCCAGCAAGCGGGGGACCAGCTACGAGCAGTACTTC.

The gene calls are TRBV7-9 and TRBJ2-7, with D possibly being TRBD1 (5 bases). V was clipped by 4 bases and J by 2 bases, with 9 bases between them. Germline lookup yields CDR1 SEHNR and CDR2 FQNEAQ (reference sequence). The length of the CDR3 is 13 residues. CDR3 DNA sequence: TGTGCCAGCAGCTCCCGACAGACCTACGAGCAGTACTTC. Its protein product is CASSSRQTYEQYF.

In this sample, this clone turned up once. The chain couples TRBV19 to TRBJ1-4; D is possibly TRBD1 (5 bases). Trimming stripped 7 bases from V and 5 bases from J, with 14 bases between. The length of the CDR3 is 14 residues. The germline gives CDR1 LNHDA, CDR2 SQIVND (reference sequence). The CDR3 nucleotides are TGTGCCAGTACCCGCCGGGCAGGGAATGAAAAACTGTTTTTT. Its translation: CASTRRAGNEKLFF. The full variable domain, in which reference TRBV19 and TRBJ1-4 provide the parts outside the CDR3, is DGGITQSPKYLFRKEGQNVTLSCEQNLNHDAMYWYRQDPGQGLRLIYYSQIVNDFQKGDIAEGYSVSREKKESFPLTVTSAQKNPTAFYLCASTRRAGNEKLFFGSGTQLSVL.

The CDR3 region is CASSVDGTGYQETQYF. In nucleotides, the CDR3 is TGTGCCAGCAGCGTAGATGGGACAGGGTACCAAGAGACCCAGTACTTC. The chain employs TRBV9 and TRBJ2-5; 9 bases are shared with TRBD1. The CDR3 runs to 16 residues. V lost 0 bases and J lost 0; bases outside the gene matches: 3. Looked up from germline, CDR1 is SGDLS and CDR2 is YYNGEE.

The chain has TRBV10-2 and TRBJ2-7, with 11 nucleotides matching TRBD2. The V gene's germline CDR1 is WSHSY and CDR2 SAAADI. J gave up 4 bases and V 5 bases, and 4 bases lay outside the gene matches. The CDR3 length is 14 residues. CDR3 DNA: TGCGCCAGCAGTACGGGACTAGCGGCGTACGAGCAGTACTTC. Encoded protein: CASSTGLAAYEQYF.